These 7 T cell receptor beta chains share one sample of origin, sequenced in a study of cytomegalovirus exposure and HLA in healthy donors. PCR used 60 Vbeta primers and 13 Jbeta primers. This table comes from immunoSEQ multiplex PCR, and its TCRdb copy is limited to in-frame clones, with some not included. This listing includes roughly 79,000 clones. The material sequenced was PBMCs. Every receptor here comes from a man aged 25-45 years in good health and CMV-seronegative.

CDR3 residues: CASSPSAWETQYF. The CDR3 bases are TGTGCCAGCTCACCTTCCGCGTGGGAGACCCAGTACTTC. The V call is TRBV18, the J call TRBJ2-5, with unresolved D. Trimming left V 3 bases short and J 5 bases short, with 10 bases between. The CDR3 runs to 13 residues. Germline values: CDR1 KGHSH, CDR2 LQKENI.

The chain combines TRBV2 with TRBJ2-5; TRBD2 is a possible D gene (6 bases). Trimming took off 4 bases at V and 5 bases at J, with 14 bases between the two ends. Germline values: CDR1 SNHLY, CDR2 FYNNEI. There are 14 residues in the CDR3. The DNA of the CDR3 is TGTGCCAGCAGTGGGAATAGGGACTCGGAGACCCAGTACTTC. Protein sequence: CASSGNRDSETQYF.

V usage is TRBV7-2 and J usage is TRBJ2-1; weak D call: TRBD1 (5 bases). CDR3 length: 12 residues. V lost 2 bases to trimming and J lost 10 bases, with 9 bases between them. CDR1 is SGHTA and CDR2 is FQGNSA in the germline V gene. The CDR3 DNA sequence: TGTGCCAGCAGCTTAAGTCAGGGAGAGCAGTTCTTC. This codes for CASSLSQGEQFF.

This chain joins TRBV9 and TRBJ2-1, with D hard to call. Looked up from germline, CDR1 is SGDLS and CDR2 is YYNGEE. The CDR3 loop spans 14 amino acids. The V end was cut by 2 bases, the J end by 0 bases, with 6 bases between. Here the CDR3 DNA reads TGTGCCAGCAGCGTGACACTCTCCTACAATGAGCAGTTCTTC. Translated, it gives CASSVTLSYNEQFF.

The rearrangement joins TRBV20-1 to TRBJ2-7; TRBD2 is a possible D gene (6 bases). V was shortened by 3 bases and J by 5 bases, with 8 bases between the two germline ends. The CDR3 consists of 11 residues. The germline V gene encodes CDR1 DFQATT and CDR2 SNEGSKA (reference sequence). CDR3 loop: CSASGGNEQYF. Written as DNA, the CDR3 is TGCAGTGCTAGCGGGGGTAACGAGCAGTACTTC.

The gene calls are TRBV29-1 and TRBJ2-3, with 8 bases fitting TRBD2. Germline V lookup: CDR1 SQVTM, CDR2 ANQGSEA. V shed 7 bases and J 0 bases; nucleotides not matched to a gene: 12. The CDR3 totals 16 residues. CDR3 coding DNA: TGCAGCGGCACACTCTTTTTAGCGGGAAGCACAGATACGCAGTATTTT. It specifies CSGTLFLAGSTDTQYF.

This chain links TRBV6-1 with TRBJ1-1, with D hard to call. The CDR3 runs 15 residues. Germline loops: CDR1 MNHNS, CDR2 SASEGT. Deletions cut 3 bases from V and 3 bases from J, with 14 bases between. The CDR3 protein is CASSDFSRWDTEAFF. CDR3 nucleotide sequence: TGTGCCAGCAGTGATTTTAGCCGCTGGGACACTGAAGCTTTCTTT.